This TCR beta chain was sequenced for a study of T-cell reconstitution after alpha-beta-depleted transplantation in children. V was trimmed by 4 bases and J by 7 bases, leaving 16 bases between them. The CDR3 consists of 15 residues. Per the germline V gene, CDR1 is SEHNR and CDR2 is FQNEAQ (reference sequence). TCRbeta library construction was performed incorporating unique molecular identifiers. TCRdb ran MiXCR on the PCR reads and lists one entry per CDR3 protein. The sample records 120,000 or so distinct CDR3 sequences, around 10% being singletons. This clonotype was detected ten times or more. The input for sequencing was PBMCs from the stem cell graft donor, taken from the stem cell graft. The sequence was collected from a human donor who donated a stem cell graft to a child with acute lymphoblastic leukemia. The chain is built from TRBV7-9 and TRBJ2-2; D is unresolved. CDR3 loop: CASSSRPGSSGELFF. The CDR3 DNA follows: TGTGCCAGCAGCTCACGACCCGGAAGCAGCGGGGAGCTGTTTTTT. Full variable domain (remainder filled in from reference TRBV7-9 and TRBJ2-2): DTGVSQNPRHKITKRGQNVTFRCDPISEHNRLYWYRQTLGQGPEFLTYFQNEAQLEKSRLLSDRFSAERPKGSFSTLEIQRTEQGDSAMYLCASSSRPGSSGELFFGEGSRLTVL.